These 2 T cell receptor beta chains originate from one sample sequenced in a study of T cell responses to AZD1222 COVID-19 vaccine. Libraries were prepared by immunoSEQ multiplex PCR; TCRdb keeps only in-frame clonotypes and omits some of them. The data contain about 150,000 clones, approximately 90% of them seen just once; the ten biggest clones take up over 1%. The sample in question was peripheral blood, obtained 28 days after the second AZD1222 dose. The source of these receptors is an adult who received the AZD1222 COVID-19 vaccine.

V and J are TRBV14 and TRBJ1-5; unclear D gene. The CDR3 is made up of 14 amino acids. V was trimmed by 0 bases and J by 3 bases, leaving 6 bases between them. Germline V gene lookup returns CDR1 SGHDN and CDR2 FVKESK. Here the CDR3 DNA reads TGTGCCAGCAGCCAAGAAGGACTCAATCAGCCCCAGCATTTT. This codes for CASSQEGLNQPQHF.

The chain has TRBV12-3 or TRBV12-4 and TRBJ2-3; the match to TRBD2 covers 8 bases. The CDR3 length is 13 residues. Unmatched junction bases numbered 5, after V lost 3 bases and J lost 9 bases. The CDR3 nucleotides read TGTGCCAGCAGTTTTAGACAGCGGGAGACGCAGTATTTT. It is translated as CASSFRQRETQYF.